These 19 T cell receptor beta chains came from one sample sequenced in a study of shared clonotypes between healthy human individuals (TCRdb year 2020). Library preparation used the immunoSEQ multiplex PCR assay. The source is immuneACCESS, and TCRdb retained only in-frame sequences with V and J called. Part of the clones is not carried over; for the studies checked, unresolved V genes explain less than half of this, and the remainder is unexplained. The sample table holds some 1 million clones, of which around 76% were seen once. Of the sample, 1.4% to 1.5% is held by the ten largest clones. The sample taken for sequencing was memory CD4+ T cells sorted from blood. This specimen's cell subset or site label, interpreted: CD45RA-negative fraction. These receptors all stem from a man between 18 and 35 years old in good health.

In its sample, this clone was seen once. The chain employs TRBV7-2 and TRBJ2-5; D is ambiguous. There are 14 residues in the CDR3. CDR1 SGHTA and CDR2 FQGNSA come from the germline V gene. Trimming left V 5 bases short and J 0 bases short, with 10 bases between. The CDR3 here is CASSPRANQETQYF. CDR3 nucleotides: TGTGCCAGCAGCCCGCGTGCGAACCAAGAGACCCAGTACTTC.

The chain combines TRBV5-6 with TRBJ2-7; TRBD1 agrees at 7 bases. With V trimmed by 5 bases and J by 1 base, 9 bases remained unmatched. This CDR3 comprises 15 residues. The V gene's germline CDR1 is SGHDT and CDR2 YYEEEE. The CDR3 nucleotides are TGTGCCAGCAGGGCGACAGGGTCCTCTTCCTACGAGCAGTACTTC. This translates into CASRATGSSSYEQYF.

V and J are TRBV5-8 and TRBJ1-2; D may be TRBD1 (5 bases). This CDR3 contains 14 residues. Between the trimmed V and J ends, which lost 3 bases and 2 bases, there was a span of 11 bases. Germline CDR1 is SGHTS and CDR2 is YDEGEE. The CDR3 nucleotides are TGTGCCAGCAGCTGGGGACGGACCAACTATGGCTACACCTTC. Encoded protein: CASSWGRTNYGYTF.

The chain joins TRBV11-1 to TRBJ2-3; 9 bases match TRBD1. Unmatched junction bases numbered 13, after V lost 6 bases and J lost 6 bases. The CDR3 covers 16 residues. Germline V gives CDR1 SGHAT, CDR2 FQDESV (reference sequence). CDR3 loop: CASRTGTGTSRDTQYF. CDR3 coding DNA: TGTGCCAGCAGAACCGGGACAGGGACGAGCAGGGATACGCAGTATTTT.

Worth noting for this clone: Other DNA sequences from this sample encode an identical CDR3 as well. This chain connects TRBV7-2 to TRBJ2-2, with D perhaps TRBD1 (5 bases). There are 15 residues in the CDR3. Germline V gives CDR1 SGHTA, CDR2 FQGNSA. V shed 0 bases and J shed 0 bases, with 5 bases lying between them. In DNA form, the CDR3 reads TGTGCCAGCAGCTTAGCAGGGGCGAACACCGGGGAGCTGTTTTTT. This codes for CASSLAGANTGELFF.

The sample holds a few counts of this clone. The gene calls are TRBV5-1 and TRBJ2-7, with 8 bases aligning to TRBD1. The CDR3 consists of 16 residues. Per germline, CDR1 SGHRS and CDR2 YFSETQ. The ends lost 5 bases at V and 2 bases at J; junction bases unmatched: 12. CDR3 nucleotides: TGCGCCAGCAGTATCGCGATGGACAGGGAGGCCTACGAGCAGTACTTC. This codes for CASSIAMDREAYEQYF.

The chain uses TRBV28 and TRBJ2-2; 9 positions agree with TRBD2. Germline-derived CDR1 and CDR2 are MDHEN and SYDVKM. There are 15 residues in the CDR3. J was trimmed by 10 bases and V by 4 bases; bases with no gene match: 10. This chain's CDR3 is CASSSPRGGAEELFF. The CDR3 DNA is TGTGCCAGCAGTTCCCCGCGCGGGGGGGCAGAGGAGCTGTTTTTT. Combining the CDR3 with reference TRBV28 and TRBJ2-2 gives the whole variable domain DVKVTQSSRYLVKRTGEKVFLECVQDMDHENMFWYRQDPGLGLRLIYFSYDVKMKEKGDIPEGYSVSREKKERFSLILESASTNQTSMYLCASSSPRGGAEELFFGEGSRLTVL.

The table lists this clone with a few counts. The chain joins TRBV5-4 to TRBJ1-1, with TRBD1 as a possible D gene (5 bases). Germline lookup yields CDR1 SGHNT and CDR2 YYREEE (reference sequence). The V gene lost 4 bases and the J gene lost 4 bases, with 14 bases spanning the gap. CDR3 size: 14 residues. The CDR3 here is CASSPIQVGTEAFF. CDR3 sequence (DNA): TGTGCCAGCAGCCCGATACAGGTAGGCACTGAAGCTTTCTTT.

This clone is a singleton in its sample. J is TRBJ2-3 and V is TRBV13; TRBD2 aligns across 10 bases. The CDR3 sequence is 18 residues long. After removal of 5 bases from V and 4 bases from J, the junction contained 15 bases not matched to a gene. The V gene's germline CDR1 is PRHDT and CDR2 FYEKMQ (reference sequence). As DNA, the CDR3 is TGTGCCAGCAGCCCTAACGGCGCCCTAGCGGGAGATTCAGATACGCAGTATTTT. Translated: CASSPNGALAGDSDTQYF.

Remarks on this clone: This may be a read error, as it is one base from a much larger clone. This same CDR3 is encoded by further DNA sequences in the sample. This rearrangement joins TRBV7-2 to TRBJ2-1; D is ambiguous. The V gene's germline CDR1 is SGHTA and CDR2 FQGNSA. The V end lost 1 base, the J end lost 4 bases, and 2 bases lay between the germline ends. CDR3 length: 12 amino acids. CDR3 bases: TGTGCCAGCAGCTTAGGGTACAATGAGCAGTTCTTC. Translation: CASSLGYNEQFF.

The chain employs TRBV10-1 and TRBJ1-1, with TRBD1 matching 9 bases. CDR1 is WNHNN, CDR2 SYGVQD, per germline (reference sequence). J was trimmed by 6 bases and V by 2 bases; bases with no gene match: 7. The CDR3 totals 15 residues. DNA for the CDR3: TGCGCCAGCAGTGAGCTACAGGGGGCTGGTTCTGAAGCTTTCTTT. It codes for CASSELQGAGSEAFF.

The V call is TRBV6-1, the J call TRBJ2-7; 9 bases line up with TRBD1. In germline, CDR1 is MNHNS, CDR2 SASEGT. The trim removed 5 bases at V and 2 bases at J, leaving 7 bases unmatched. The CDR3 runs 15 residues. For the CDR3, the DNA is TGTGCCAGCAGTCCCCGGGACAGGGCTACCTACGAGCAGTACTTC. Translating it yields CASSPRDRATYEQYF.

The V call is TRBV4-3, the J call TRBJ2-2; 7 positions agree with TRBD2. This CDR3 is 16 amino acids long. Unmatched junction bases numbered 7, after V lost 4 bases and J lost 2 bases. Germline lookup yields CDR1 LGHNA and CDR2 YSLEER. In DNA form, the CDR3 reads TGCGCCAGCAGCCTTCAAGCTAGCGGTAACACCGGGGAGCTGTTTTTT. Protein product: CASSLQASGNTGELFF.

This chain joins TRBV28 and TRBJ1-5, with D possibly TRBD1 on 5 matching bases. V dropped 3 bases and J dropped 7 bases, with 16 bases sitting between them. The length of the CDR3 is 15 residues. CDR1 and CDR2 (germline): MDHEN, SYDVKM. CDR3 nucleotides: TGTGCCAGCAGTTTGTCAATTCAGGGTGGGCAGCCCCAGCATTTT. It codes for CASSLSIQGGQPQHF.

CDR3 bases: TGTGCCAGCAGTGAGTCGTATAGCGGGAGTGGTTACAATGAGCAGTTCTTC. It yields the protein CASSESYSGSGYNEQFF. The V gene is TRBV6-1, the J gene TRBJ2-1, with 9 bases aligning to TRBD2. CDR1 is MNHNS, CDR2 SASEGT, per germline. V shed 3 bases, J shed 4 bases, and the junction held 10 bases outside the gene matches. This CDR3 contains 17 residues.

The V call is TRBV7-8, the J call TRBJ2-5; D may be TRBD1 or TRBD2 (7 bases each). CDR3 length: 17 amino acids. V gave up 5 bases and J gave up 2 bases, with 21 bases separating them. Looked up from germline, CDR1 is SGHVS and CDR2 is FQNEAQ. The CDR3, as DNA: TGTGCCAGCAGCCCTCTACGGAGACAGGGAGGGCAAGAGACCCAGTACTTC. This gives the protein CASSPLRRQGGQETQYF.

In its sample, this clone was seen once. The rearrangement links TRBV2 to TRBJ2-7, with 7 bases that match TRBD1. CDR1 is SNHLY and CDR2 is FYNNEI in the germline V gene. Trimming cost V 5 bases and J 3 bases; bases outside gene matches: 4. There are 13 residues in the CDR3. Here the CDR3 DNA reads TGTGCCAGCAGTTACGACAGGGACTACGAGCAGTACTTC. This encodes CASSYDRDYEQYF.

The CDR3 loop is CASSLGGGINEQFF. CDR3 in DNA: TGTGCCAGCAGCTTAGGAGGTGGTATCAATGAGCAGTTCTTC. The chain uses TRBV7-9 and TRBJ2-1; D unresolved. The CDR3 consists of 14 residues. Between the trimmed V and J ends, which lost 1 base and 6 bases, there was a span of 10 bases. Germline V gene sequence: CDR1 SEHNR, CDR2 FQNEAQ (reference sequence).

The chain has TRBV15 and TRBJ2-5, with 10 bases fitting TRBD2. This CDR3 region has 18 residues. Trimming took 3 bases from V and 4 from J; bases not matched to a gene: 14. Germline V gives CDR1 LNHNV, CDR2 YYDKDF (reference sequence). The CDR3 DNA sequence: TGTGCCACCAGCAGCCCCCGGGGGGTAGCGGGGGGTTCAGAGACCCAGTACTTC. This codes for CATSSPRGVAGGSETQYF.